What follows describes a single T cell receptor beta chain. Its antigen remains unidentified. Researchers ran the PCR with 60 Vbeta and 13 Jbeta primers. The protocol was immunoSEQ multiplex PCR, while the TCRdb copy is restricted to in-frame clones and leaves out a portion. The sample has about 89,000 clones; approximately 89% are singletons. The sample is drawn from a study of cytomegalovirus exposure and HLA in healthy donors. Study-wide results and caveats: Cytomegalovirus association was listed for about 150 TCR beta chains. There was a cluster of highly shared sequence variants that was likely a sequencing artifact. HLA alleles showed associations with 16,951 TCR beta sequences in a later analysis, at a 0.05 false discovery rate. It was in a later analysis that TCR association rates were seen to vary by HLA locus, highest for DRB1 and lowest for HLA-C.

This CDR3 comprises 13 residues. Germline trimming cut 6 bases from V and 5 bases from J; bases unmatched to any gene: 7. Germline V CDR1 and CDR2: WSHSY, SAAADI. This TCR derives from a man aged 25-45 years in good health and CMV-seropositive. The V call is TRBV10-2, the J call TRBJ2-7, with 7 bases matching TRBD2. Sequenced: PBMCs. The CDR3 sequence: CASRLGGSNEQYF. The CDR3 DNA reads as TGCGCCAGCAGGCTAGGCGGGAGCAACGAGCAGTACTTC.